This T cell receptor beta chain was sequenced for a study of blood T cell repertoires in COVID-19. How the authors handled the data: Using reference gene primer amplification, nucleated cell counts were estimated. Generated by immunoSEQ multiplex PCR, the TCRdb table keeps only in-frame clones and is missing some. Clone size and the V and J calls come from that table; the DNA yielded D and trimming. The profile covers 210,000 or so clones, with about 86% appearing a single time and around 1.5% taken by the ten largest. Turning to this clone: An end of the junction does not agree with germline; a read error may underlie this.

The receptor was derived from a man younger than 35 with active or convalescent COVID-19. The sequencing sample was made of peripheral blood.

For the CDR3, the DNA is TGTGCCAGCAGCCAAGAAAACCGGGACAGTCCGATTGTCTTC. Translated: CASSQENRDSPIVF. V and J are TRBV4-2 and TRBJ2-1; 7 nucleotides match TRBD1. From germline, CDR1 is LGHNA and CDR2 YNFKEQ. The CDR3 is 14 residues long.